This TCR beta chain was identified during a study of blood T cells in healthy people across ages. This clonotype was seen a few times. For the second PCR, which ran for 7 to 11 cycles, a sample-barcoded 5' primer and a J-beta primer mix were used. TCRdb recomputed calls from the 5' RACE reads with MiXCR, one row per CDR3 protein. The table includes about 1 million distinct CDR3 sequences, less than 50% detected once. Material for sequencing was blood. The sequence derives from a woman in her fifties or sixties in good health.

CDR3: CASSEAETGVRNGYTF. CDR3 nucleotide sequence: TGTGCCAGCAGTGAAGCGGAGACAGGGGTAAGGAATGGCTACACCTTC. The chain recombines TRBV2 with TRBJ1-2, with 8 bases matching TRBD1. Per the germline V gene, CDR1 is SNHLY and CDR2 is FYNNEI. This CDR3 is built from 16 residues. V was pared by 0 bases and J by 6 bases, with 9 bases of the junction left unmatched.